These 10 T cell receptor beta chains share one sample of origin, sequenced in a study of blood T cells in healthy people across ages. Using a J-beta primer mix together with a sample-barcoded 5' primer, a second PCR was run for about 6 to 11 cycles. TCRdb recomputed calls from the 5' RACE reads with MiXCR, one row per CDR3 protein. The table has over 600,000 distinct CDR3 sequences, around 21% seen once. The specimen was blood. These receptors were taken from a man between 65 and 85 years old in good health.

This clonotype has only a few counts. The chain links TRBV29-1 to TRBJ2-7; D is perhaps TRBD1 or TRBD2 (5 bases each). The CDR3 runs 15 residues. Between the trimmed V and J ends, which lost 5 bases and 0 bases, there was a span of 17 bases. In germline, CDR1 is SQVTM, CDR2 ANQGSEA. CDR3 protein: CSVIRTKGSSYEQYF. CDR3 DNA: TGCAGCGTTATCAGGACAAAAGGGAGCTCCTACGAGCAGTACTTC.

The gene calls are TRBV20-1 and TRBJ1-2; the D gene is possibly TRBD1 (6 bases). This CDR3 is built from 14 residues. The ends were cut back, 2 bases at V and 7 bases at J, with 17 bases in the middle. Germline loops: CDR1 DFQATT, CDR2 SNEGSKA (reference sequence). The chain's CDR3 is CSARTGIGHGGYTF. For the CDR3, the DNA is TGCAGTGCTAGAACAGGGATTGGTCATGGTGGCTACACCTTC.

The chain recombines TRBV9 with TRBJ1-3, with no clear D. The CDR3 sequence is 14 residues long. V was trimmed by 3 bases and J by 0 bases, leaving 7 bases between them. Germline V CDR1 and CDR2: SGDLS, YYNGEE. The CDR3 region is CASSGGSSGNTIYF. The CDR3 bases are TGTGCCAGCAGCGGAGGGTCCTCTGGAAACACCATATATTTT. Combining the CDR3 with reference TRBV9 and TRBJ1-3 gives the whole variable domain DSGVTQTPKHLITATGQRVTLRCSPRSGDLSVYWYQQSLDQGLQFLIQYYNGEERAKGNILERFSAQQFPDLHSELNLSSLELGDSALYFCASSGGSSGNTIYFGEGSWLTVV.

This clonotype was seen more than once but under ten times. The chain carries TRBV7-2 and TRBJ2-2; the match to TRBD1 covers 8 bases. The ends lost 10 bases at V and 6 bases at J; junction bases unmatched: 13. Germline lookup yields CDR1 SGHTA and CDR2 FQGNSA. This CDR3 is 15 amino acids long. The CDR3 protein is CAINGQGAIAGELFF. The DNA of the CDR3 is TGTGCCATAAACGGTCAGGGGGCGATCGCCGGGGAGCTGTTTTTT.

This clonotype was counted between two and nine times. The V and J genes are TRBV28 and TRBJ1-1; unclear D gene. V was cut by 2 bases and J by 6 bases, with 7 bases left in between. CDR1 is MDHEN and CDR2 is SYDVKM in the germline V gene. This CDR3 region has 12 residues. CDR3 region: CASSLQSPEAFF. CDR3 DNA: TGTGCCAGCAGTTTACAGAGCCCTGAAGCTTTCTTT.

This clonotype was seen more than once but under ten times. Possible read error: a much larger clone is one base away. This sequence joins TRBV12-3 or TRBV12-4 and TRBJ1-2, with TRBD1 matching 7 bases. The CDR3 runs 14 residues. This CDR3 reads CASSFGTDNHGYTF. DNA of the CDR3: TGTGCCAGCAGTTTCGGGACAGATAACCATGGCTACACCTTC.

The chain uses TRBV20-1 and TRBJ2-5; perhaps TRBD2 as D (6 bases). The J call may be mistaken, given a closer DNA end match to TRBJ2-1. Germline V gene lookup returns CDR1 DFQATT and CDR2 SNEGSKA (reference sequence). CDR3 length: 14 residues. CDR3 sequence: CSAPLAGRYNEQFF. The CDR3 nucleotides are TGCAGTGCTCCCTTGGCGGGGCGCTACAATGAGCAGTTCTTC.

The chain employs TRBV28 and TRBJ2-6; D is possibly TRBD1 (6 bases). V was trimmed by 4 bases and J by 4 bases, leaving 11 bases between them. The CDR3 loop spans 15 amino acids. Germline V gives CDR1 MDHEN, CDR2 SYDVKM. CDR3 DNA sequence: TGTGCCAGCAGTTCAGGGGCGACAGGGGCCAACGTCCTGACTTTC. Amino acids: CASSSGATGANVLTF. Using reference TRBV28 and TRBJ2-6 for the parts outside the CDR3, the full variable domain is DVKVTQSSRYLVKRTGEKVFLECVQDMDHENMFWYRQDPGLGLRLIYFSYDVKMKEKGDIPEGYSVSREKKERFSLILESASTNQTSMYLCASSSGATGANVLTFGAGSRLTVL.

This rearrangement joins TRBV2 to TRBJ2-1, with a tentative D call TRBD2 (6 bases). Trimming took 8 bases from V and 8 from J, leaving 19 bases between them. This CDR3 spans 14 amino acids. Germline CDR1 reads SNHLY; CDR2 reads FYNNEI. This chain's CDR3 is CASLIGRDRDEQFF. In DNA form, the CDR3 reads TGTGCCAGCCTCATTGGGCGGGATAGGGATGAGCAGTTCTTC.

The chain recombines TRBV29-1 with TRBJ1-1, with a possible D match to TRBD1 (5 bases). CDR3 size: 13 residues. Germline V lookup: CDR1 SQVTM, CDR2 ANQGSEA. Trimming removed 7 bases from V and 1 base from J, with 13 bases in between. CDR3 sequence: CSGFQGQNTEAFF. In DNA, the CDR3 is TGCAGCGGTTTCCAGGGTCAGAACACTGAAGCTTTCTTT.